The rows below give T cell receptor beta chains drawn from one sample of a study of T cells in Graves' hyperthyroidism and ophthalmopathy. One entry per CDR3 protein results from TCRdb running MiXCR on the multiplex PCR reads. The table shows around 700,000 distinct CDR3 sequences, with about a third occurring only once. The specimen sequenced was blood. These TCRs come from a woman aged 40 to 50 with Graves' hyperthyroidism. CDR3s include the opening cysteine and the closing phenylalanine or tryptophan. D genes are given only for firm matches. The size field is filled for only some rows; it gives once, few, many or a size class.

cdr3_aa cdr3_nt clone_size v_call d_call j_call
CASSPWTSGGVNQETQYF TGCGCCAGCAGCCCTTGGACTAGCGGGGGGGTTAACCAAGAGACCCAGTACTTC NA TRBV4-3 TRBD2 TRBJ2-5
CASSVEGGPQHF TGTGCCAGCAGCGTGGAAGGGGGGCCCCAGCATTTT many TRBV9 NA TRBJ1-5
CASSTTGYALNSPLHF TGTGCCAGTAGTACGACCGGGTACGCCCTTAATTCACCCCTCCACTTT many TRBV19 NA TRBJ1-6
CASSHLTRNYGYTF TGCGCCAGCAGCCATCTGACACGGAACTATGGCTACACCTTC NA TRBV11-2 NA TRBJ1-2
CASSQWEGYEQYF TGTGCCAGCAGCCAGTGGGAGGGCTACGAGCAGTACTTC many TRBV7-2 TRBD2 TRBJ2-7
CASSRIGTYEQYF TGTGCCAGCAGCCGTATCGGAACCTACGAGCAGTACTTC NA TRBV13 NA TRBJ2-7
CASLQTGGDQPQHF TGTGCCAGTCTCCAGACAGGGGGAGATCAGCCCCAGCATTTT many TRBV19 TRBD1 TRBJ1-5
CASSPGRGAGEKLFF TGTGCCAGCAGTCCAGGTCGGGGGGCTGGGGAAAAACTGTTTTTT NA TRBV7-2 NA TRBJ1-4
CSARAGGSTDTQYF TGCAGTGCTAGAGCAGGGGGCAGCACAGATACGCAGTATTTT NA TRBV20-1 TRBD1 TRBJ2-3
CAGSIRISDGNTEAFF TGTGCCGGCAGCATTCGAATTTCGGACGGCAACACTGAAGCTTTCTTT NA TRBV9 NA TRBJ1-1
CAISDRGNQPQHF TGTGCCATCAGTGATAGAGGGAATCAGCCCCAGCATTTT many TRBV10-3 NA TRBJ1-5
CATSDSRDSYEQYF TGTGCCACCAGTGACTCACGGGACAGCTACGAGCAGTACTTC many TRBV24-1 TRBD1 TRBJ2-7
CASSELEEGPYEQYF TGTGCCAGCAGTGAACTGGAAGAGGGACCCTACGAGCAGTACTTC NA TRBV6-1 NA TRBJ2-7
CASSSQTSMNTEAFF TGTGCCAGTAGTTCCCAGACATCCATGAACACTGAAGCTTTCTTT NA TRBV19 NA TRBJ1-1
CASRESETGLGGYTF TGTGCCAGCAGAGAATCCGAGACAGGGCTTGGTGGCTACACCTTC few TRBV6-6 TRBD1 TRBJ1-2
CASSPGGYNQPQHF TGTGCCAGCAGCCCCGGTGGATACAATCAGCCCCAGCATTTT many TRBV7-8 NA TRBJ1-5
CASSGFAPSLEQYF TGTGCCAGTAGTGGCTTTGCCCCCTCTCTCGAGCAGTACTTC NA TRBV19 NA TRBJ2-7
CASSSVGMGSKSYEQYF TGTGCCAGCAGTTCCGTAGGTATGGGGAGTAAGAGCTACGAGCAGTACTTC NA TRBV19 NA TRBJ2-7
CASSLKGGDEQYF TGTGCCAGCAGCCTCAAGGGGGGGGACGAGCAGTACTTC many TRBV7-9 NA TRBJ2-7
CSVAGGELAGNWGELFF TGCAGCGTTGCGGGCGGGGAACTAGCGGGAAATTGGGGGGAGCTGTTTTTT many TRBV29-1 TRBD2 TRBJ2-2
CASSTGQENTGAFF TGTGCCAGTAGTACTGGACAGGAGAACACTGGAGCTTTCTTT NA TRBV19 TRBD1 TRBJ1-1
CASSIGQGYHQPQHF TGTGCCAGTAGTATAGGGCAGGGGTATCATCAGCCCCAGCATTTT many TRBV19 NA TRBJ1-5
CSVSGTNSYEQYF TGCAGCGTTTCCGGGACTAACTCCTACGAGCAGTACTTC many TRBV29-1 TRBD2 TRBJ2-7
CASSITEETQYF TGTGCCAGTAGTATAACAGAAGAGACCCAGTACTTC many TRBV19 NA TRBJ2-5
CATSWDSRENTEAFF TGTGCCACCAGCTGGGACAGTAGGGAGAACACTGAAGCTTTCTTT few TRBV15 TRBD1 TRBJ1-1
CASTADRLNSPLHF TGTGCCAGCACCGCGGACAGACTTAATTCACCCCTCCACTTT many TRBV6-5 NA TRBJ1-6
CSARPGTGGGDGYTF TGCAGTGCTAGACCCGGGACAGGGGGTGGGGATGGCTACACCTTC many TRBV20-1 TRBD1 TRBJ1-2
CASSSPGRHWDYGYTF TGTGCCAGCAGCTCACCCGGAAGACACTGGGACTATGGCTACACCTTC many TRBV7-9 NA TRBJ1-2
CASNSVAGTGTYEQYF TGTGCCAGCAATTCCGTAGCCGGGACAGGTACCTACGAGCAGTACTTC NA TRBV28 TRBD1 TRBJ2-7
CASSEARGTEAFF TGTGCCAGCAGTGAAGCACGGGGCACTGAAGCTTTCTTT many TRBV2 NA TRBJ1-1
CASSPTSGSLAGANVLTF TGTGCCAGCAGCCCGACTAGCGGGAGTTTGGCTGGGGCCAACGTCCTGACTTTC NA TRBV7-3 TRBD2 TRBJ2-6
CASSLSPGAETQYF TGTGCCAGCAGTTTATCGCCGGGGGCGGAGACCCAGTACTTC NA TRBV28 NA TRBJ2-5
CASSRQGVHGYTF TGTGCCAGCAGCCGTCAGGGGGTCCATGGCTACACCTTC few TRBV11-3 TRBD1 TRBJ1-2
CASSSDRGGLLDF TGTGCCAGCAGCTCGGACAGGGGGGGACTCCTTGACTTC few TRBV11-2 TRBD1 TRBJ2-7
CASRPQSGLAGEEKLFF TGTGCCAGCCGTCCCCAAAGCGGACTAGCGGGAGAGGAAAAACTGTTTTTT NA TRBV6-1 NA TRBJ1-4
CASTPTGTGSYEQYF TGTGCCAGCACCCCAACGGGGACAGGATCCTACGAGCAGTACTTC few TRBV11-2 TRBD1 TRBJ2-7
CASSQIDGQGLYEQYF TGTGCCAGCAGCCAAATCGACGGACAGGGCCTCTACGAGCAGTACTTC NA TRBV13 TRBD1 TRBJ2-7
CAISGFLGGGQNQPQHF TGTGCCATCAGTGGGTTCCTTGGGGGGGGGCAGAATCAGCCCCAGCATTTT many TRBV10-3 NA TRBJ1-5
CASSLRPDSGNTIYF TGTGCCAGCAGCCTTCGGCCAGACTCTGGAAACACCATATATTTT many TRBV7-6 NA TRBJ1-3
CASSPQAGVLYEQYF TGTGCCAGCAGCCCTCAAGCGGGAGTTCTTTACGAGCAGTACTTC few TRBV9 TRBD2 TRBJ2-7
CASSELAGAETQYF TGTGCCAGCAGTGAGCTAGCGGGGGCTGAGACCCAGTACTTC NA TRBV6-4 TRBD2 TRBJ2-5
CAWSGSDSPLHF TGTGCCTGGAGTGGTTCGGATTCACCCCTCCACTTT NA TRBV30 NA TRBJ1-6
CSAEILQDRATDTQYF TGCAGTGCTGAAATCCTTCAGGACAGGGCCACAGATACGCAGTATTTT NA TRBV20-1 TRBD1 TRBJ2-3
CASSSPGTDYYGYTF TGTGCCAGCAGCAGTCCCGGGACGGATTACTATGGCTACACCTTC few TRBV12-3/TRBV12-4 NA TRBJ1-2
CASSRGVAGREDGYTF TGTGCCAGCAGCCGGGGAGTCGCAGGAAGGGAGGATGGCTACACCTTC NA TRBV13 NA TRBJ1-2
CASSQDWQGRAPLHF TGCGCCAGCAGCCAAGACTGGCAGGGGCGGGCACCCCTCCACTTT NA TRBV4-3 NA TRBJ1-6
CASSEHLYGYTF TGTGCCAGCAGTGAACACCTCTATGGCTACACCTTC few TRBV6-1 NA TRBJ1-2